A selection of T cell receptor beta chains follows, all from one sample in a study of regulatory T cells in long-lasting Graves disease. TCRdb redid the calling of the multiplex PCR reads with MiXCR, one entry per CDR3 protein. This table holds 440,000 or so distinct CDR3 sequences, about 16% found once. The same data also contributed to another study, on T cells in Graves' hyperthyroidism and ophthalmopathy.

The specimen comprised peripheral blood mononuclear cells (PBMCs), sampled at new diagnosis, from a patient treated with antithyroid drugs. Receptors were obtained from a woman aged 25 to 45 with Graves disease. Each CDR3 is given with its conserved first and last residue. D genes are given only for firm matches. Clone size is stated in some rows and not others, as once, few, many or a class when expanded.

cdr3_aa: CASSYPGLAGSTEQFF; cdr3_nt: TGTGCCAGCAGTTACCCTGGACTAGCGGGATCTACTGAGCAGTTCTTC; clone_size: -; j_call: TRBJ2-1; d_call: TRBD2; v_call: TRBV12-3/TRBV12-4
cdr3_aa: CASSHYSDSVGYGYTF; cdr3_nt: TGTGCCAGCAGCCATTACTCGGACAGTGTTGGATATGGCTACACCTTC; clone_size: -; j_call: TRBJ1-2; d_call: -; v_call: TRBV14
cdr3_aa: CASTILAGANTGELFF; cdr3_nt: TGTGCCAGCACCATACTAGCGGGAGCCAACACCGGGGAGCTGTTTTTT; clone_size: many; j_call: TRBJ2-2; d_call: TRBD2; v_call: TRBV6-1
cdr3_aa: CSAHGSWGLEQFF; cdr3_nt: TGCAGTGCTCACGGGTCCTGGGGGTTAGAGCAGTTCTTC; clone_size: -; j_call: TRBJ2-1; d_call: -; v_call: TRBV20-1
cdr3_aa: CATSRDYGQMNTEAFF; cdr3_nt: TGTGCCACCAGCAGAGATTACGGACAGATGAACACTGAAGCTTTCTTT; clone_size: many; j_call: TRBJ1-1; d_call: -; v_call: TRBV15
cdr3_aa: CASSLALLASGSDEQFF; cdr3_nt: TGCGCCAGCAGCTTGGCTTTATTGGCTAGCGGGAGCGATGAGCAGTTCTTC; clone_size: many; j_call: TRBJ2-1; d_call: TRBD2; v_call: TRBV5-1
cdr3_aa: CASSQGNLAGGNEKLFF; cdr3_nt: TGTGCCAGTAGTCAGGGCAACCTTGCCGGGGGTAATGAAAAACTGTTTTTT; clone_size: many; j_call: TRBJ1-4; d_call: -; v_call: TRBV19
cdr3_aa: CASSLQRTEAFF; cdr3_nt: TGTGCCAGCAGTTTGCAACGGACTGAAGCTTTCTTT; clone_size: many; j_call: TRBJ1-1; d_call: -; v_call: TRBV12-3/TRBV12-4
cdr3_aa: CASSQLPDRGSYEQYF; cdr3_nt: TGCGCCAGCAGCCAACTTCCGGACAGGGGGTCTTACGAGCAGTACTTC; clone_size: many; j_call: TRBJ2-7; d_call: TRBD1; v_call: TRBV3-1
cdr3_aa: CSVGDGLSGNTIYF; cdr3_nt: TGCAGCGTGGGAGACGGACTCTCTGGAAACACCATATATTTT; clone_size: few; j_call: TRBJ1-3; d_call: -; v_call: TRBV29-1
cdr3_aa: CAISAPGLAGSTDTQYF; cdr3_nt: TGTGCCATCAGCGCACCCGGACTAGCGGGGAGCACAGATACGCAGTATTTT; clone_size: many; j_call: TRBJ2-3; d_call: TRBD2; v_call: TRBV10-3
cdr3_aa: CATSRDRVTDTQYF; cdr3_nt: TGTGCCACCAGCAGAGACAGGGTAACAGATACGCAGTATTTT; clone_size: few; j_call: TRBJ2-3; d_call: -; v_call: TRBV15
cdr3_aa: CASSSGQISEQFF; cdr3_nt: TGCGCCAGCAGTTCGGGACAGATTAGTGAGCAGTTCTTC; clone_size: -; j_call: TRBJ2-1; d_call: TRBD1; v_call: TRBV10-2
cdr3_aa: CASSPDSPRPYEQYF; cdr3_nt: TGTGCCAGCAGCCCGGACTCGCCCAGACCCTACGAGCAGTACTTC; clone_size: many; j_call: TRBJ2-7; d_call: -; v_call: TRBV7-2
cdr3_aa: CASSYSKRANTEAFF; cdr3_nt: TGTGCCAGCAGTTACTCGAAGCGGGCGAACACTGAAGCTTTCTTT; clone_size: -; j_call: TRBJ1-1; d_call: -; v_call: TRBV6-5
cdr3_aa: CSVERLREGRETQYF; cdr3_nt: TGCAGCGTTGAAAGGCTGCGGGAGGGCCGAGAGACCCAGTACTTC; clone_size: -; j_call: TRBJ2-5; d_call: TRBD2; v_call: TRBV29-1
cdr3_aa: CASSYYPPGQGSYEQYF; cdr3_nt: TGTGCCAGCAGTTACTACCCCCCGGGACAGGGCTCCTACGAGCAGTACTTC; clone_size: few; j_call: TRBJ2-7; d_call: TRBD1; v_call: TRBV6-9
cdr3_aa: CASSMNPSGGSTDTQYF; cdr3_nt: TGTGCCAGTAGTATGAATCCTAGCGGTGGTAGCACAGATACGCAGTATTTT; clone_size: -; j_call: TRBJ2-3; d_call: TRBD2; v_call: TRBV19
cdr3_aa: CASSQVAVYGYTF; cdr3_nt: TGCGCCAGCAGCCAAGTCGCGGTCTATGGCTACACCTTC; clone_size: many; j_call: TRBJ1-2; d_call: -; v_call: TRBV4-1
cdr3_aa: CATKPGGGGNTIYF; cdr3_nt: TGTGCCACCAAACCCGGGGGAGGTGGAAACACCATATATTTT; clone_size: -; j_call: TRBJ1-3; d_call: -; v_call: TRBV28
cdr3_aa: CASSQEGFGQITDTQYF; cdr3_nt: TGTGCCAGCAGCCAAGAGGGGTTCGGACAGATCACAGATACGCAGTATTTT; clone_size: many; j_call: TRBJ2-3; d_call: -; v_call: TRBV3-1
cdr3_aa: CAWRGGLTYF; cdr3_nt: TGTGCCTGGAGGGGGGGATTGACGTACTTC; clone_size: many; j_call: TRBJ2-7; d_call: -; v_call: TRBV30
cdr3_aa: CASRLSARFGNYGYTF; cdr3_nt: TGTGCCAGCAGACTCTCCGCCAGGTTCGGGAACTATGGCTACACCTTC; clone_size: -; j_call: TRBJ1-2; d_call: -; v_call: TRBV12-3/TRBV12-4
cdr3_aa: CASSKPGGTSPDTQYF; cdr3_nt: TGTGCCAGCAGCAAACCGGGGGGAACTAGTCCAGATACGCAGTATTTT; clone_size: -; j_call: TRBJ2-3; d_call: TRBD2; v_call: TRBV11-1
cdr3_aa: CATSRDLLAGGSEQYF; cdr3_nt: TGTGCCACCAGCAGAGATCTGCTAGCGGGAGGCAGTGAGCAGTACTTC; clone_size: -; j_call: TRBJ2-5; d_call: TRBD2; v_call: TRBV15
cdr3_aa: CATPRMEQRTNTGELFF; cdr3_nt: TGTGCCACCCCCAGAATGGAGCAGAGAACGAACACCGGGGAGCTGTTTTTT; clone_size: many; j_call: TRBJ2-2; d_call: -; v_call: TRBV27